This T cell receptor (beta chain) was identified in a study of identical twins. Looked up from germline, CDR1 is SGHDT and CDR2 is YYEEEE. This CDR3 is 14 amino acids long. Trimming removed 4 bases from V and 5 bases from J, with 13 bases in between. TCRdb analysed the 5' RACE reads with MiXCR anew, one entry per CDR3 protein. This repertoire shows 700,000 or so distinct CDR3 sequences, 8.6% found once; its top ten account for roughly 0.9%. These data also featured in a second study, about yellow fever vaccine responses in identical twins.

The V gene is TRBV5-6, the J gene TRBJ2-1; perhaps TRBD2 as D (6 bases). Material: PBMCs. This sequence originates from a woman aged 18-29 years in good health. The CDR3 DNA reads as TGTGCCAGCAGCGGTTCTAGCGCAAACAATGAGCAGTTCTTC. As protein: CASSGSSANNEQFF.